The 22 T cell receptor beta chains in this list originate from one sample, sequenced in a study of blood T cell repertoires in COVID-19. Only in-frame clones appear in the TCRdb table, and some are missing; sequencing was by immunoSEQ multiplex PCR. This sample has about 46,000 clones, with about 88% found just once. The sample was PBMCs or T cells enriched from blood (not recorded which). These receptors originate from a woman between 50 and 59 years old who had recovered from COVID-19.

The chain uses TRBV7-2 and TRBJ2-3; 9 bases match TRBD2. The germline gives CDR1 SGHTA, CDR2 FQGNSA. The CDR3 has 16 residues. V was pared by 4 bases and J by 3 bases, with 8 bases of the junction left unmatched. In DNA, the CDR3 is TGTGCCAGCAGCTCGAGGGCGGGGGGGATTACAGATACGCAGTATTTT. It yields the protein CASSSRAGGITDTQYF.

The V call is TRBV6-5, the J call TRBJ1-5; 7 bases are shared with TRBD1. The CDR3 runs 15 residues. The V gene's germline CDR1 is MNHEY and CDR2 SVGAGI. With 10 bases clipped from V and 0 bases from J, the junction kept 9 bases outside the gene matches. For the CDR3, the DNA is TGTGCCACCGGACAGGACGGATATAGCAATCAGCCCCAGCATTTT. This sequence encodes CATGQDGYSNQPQHF.

The rearrangement joins TRBV25-1 to TRBJ2-7; tentative D call: TRBD1 (7 bases). The V gene's germline CDR1 is MGHDK and CDR2 SYGVNS. The CDR3 extends over 14 amino acids. V shed 6 bases and J shed 2 bases, with 14 bases lying between them. The CDR3 protein is CASRGQEGAYEQYF. The DNA for the CDR3 is TGTGCCAGCAGAGGACAGGAGGGGGCCTACGAGCAGTACTTC.

This chain links TRBV9 with TRBJ2-3; D perhaps matches TRBD1 (5 bases). From germline, CDR1 is SGDLS and CDR2 YYNGEE. This CDR3 contains 13 residues. V lost 3 bases and J lost 0, with 5 bases in between. The CDR3 region has the DNA TGTGCCAGCAGCGAGGGGAGCACAGATACGCAGTATTTT. Translated, it gives CASSEGSTDTQYF.

The chain recombines TRBV7-9 with TRBJ1-2; no firm D call. V shed 5 bases and J shed 7 bases, with 23 bases lying between them. There are 16 residues in the CDR3. The germline CDR1 and CDR2 sequences are SEHNR and FQNEAQ (reference sequence). The CDR3 region has the DNA TGTGCCAGCAGCCCCCCTTTGAGATTAGGTCCGGGTGGCTACACCTTC. It specifies CASSPPLRLGPGGYTF.

The chain employs TRBV4-2 and TRBJ2-3; TRBD1 matches 9 bases. V shed 4 bases and J 2 bases; nucleotides not matched to a gene: 25. This CDR3 comprises 22 residues. Germline V CDR1 and CDR2: LGHNA, YNFKEQ. Here the CDR3 reads CASSPFRVGNRGQGWVTDTQYF. CDR3 nucleotide sequence: TGTGCCAGCAGCCCGTTTAGAGTAGGGAACAGGGGGCAGGGGTGGGTCACAGATACGCAGTATTTT.

V usage is TRBV11-2 and J usage is TRBJ2-3; maybe TRBD1 (6 bases). The CDR3 length is 14 residues. The V gene lost 4 bases and the J gene lost 5 bases, with 13 bases spanning the gap. Germline V gene data show CDR1 as SGHAT and CDR2 as FQNNGV. As DNA, the CDR3 is TGTGCCAGCAGCTCCGGACAGAACTTAGATACGCAGTATTTT. Amino acid sequence: CASSSGQNLDTQYF.

Concerning this clone: Its ends do not fully match the called genes, so a read error is possible. The V and J genes are TRBV3-1 (or the pseudogene TRBV3-2) and TRBJ1-4; 7 nucleotides align to TRBD1. This CDR3 comprises 16 residues. CDR1 LGHDT and CDR2 YNNKEL come from the germline V gene (reference sequence). The CDR3 region has the DNA TGTGCCAGCAGCCAAAAGATACCCGGGACAGTGGGCGGAGGGCTTTTT. Its protein is CASSQKIPGTVGGGLF.

J is TRBJ1-1 and V is TRBV6-5, with TRBD1 as a possible D gene (5 bases). Germline CDR1 and CDR2: MNHEY and SVGAGI. With 2 bases removed from V and 4 bases from J, the gap between germline ends came to 14 bases. This CDR3 is 15 amino acids long. CDR3 in DNA: TGTGCCAGCAGTTACGACAGAAAAGGTGGCACTGAAGCTTTCTTT. This gives the protein CASSYDRKGGTEAFF.

The chain recombines TRBV11-2 with TRBJ1-1, with D unresolved. This CDR3 comprises 14 residues. Germline loops: CDR1 SGHAT, CDR2 FQNNGV. The V end was cut by 1 base, the J end by 4 bases, with 10 bases between. In DNA, the CDR3 is TGTGCCAGCAGCTTAGCCGTTCTGAGCACTGAAGCTTTCTTT. It yields the protein CASSLAVLSTEAFF. The complete variable domain, with remaining parts taken from reference TRBV11-2 and TRBJ1-1, reads EAGVAQSPRYKIIEKRQSVAFWCNPISGHATLYWYQQILGQGPKLLIQFQNNGVVDDSQLPKDRFSAERLKGVDSTLKIQPAKLEDSAVYLCASSLAVLSTEAFFGQGTRLTVV.

J is TRBJ2-1 and V is TRBV4-1; the match to TRBD2 covers 12 bases. From germline, CDR1 is MGHRA and CDR2 YSYEKL. The CDR3 has 19 amino acids. J lost 2 bases, V lost 3 bases, and 11 bases had no gene match. The CDR3, as DNA: TGCGCCAGCAGCCAGACCCCTACTAGCGGGAGGCGGGCCTACAATGAGCAGTTCTTC. Protein product: CASSQTPTSGRRAYNEQFF.

The rearrangement joins TRBV2 to TRBJ2-5; 9 bases match TRBD2. V lost 5 bases to trimming and J lost 9 bases; unmatched junction nucleotides: 10. This CDR3 has 14 amino acids. From germline, CDR1 is SNHLY and CDR2 FYNNEI. CDR3 region: CASSPSTSGRSQYF. In DNA form, the CDR3 reads TGTGCCAGCAGTCCATCGACTAGCGGCCGGTCCCAGTACTTC.

The rearrangement links TRBV5-1 to TRBJ2-3, with 11 bases that match TRBD2. Trimming cost V 4 bases and J 4 bases; bases outside gene matches: 5. Germline values: CDR1 SGHRS, CDR2 YFSETQ. CDR3 length: 15 residues. Written as DNA, the CDR3 is TGCGCCAGCAGCCCCTTAGCGGGAGGGGCAGATACGCAGTATTTT. Translated, it gives CASSPLAGGADTQYF.

The V gene is TRBV19, the J gene TRBJ1-2; a possible D gene is TRBD1 (5 bases). The V gene lost 7 bases and the J gene lost 0 bases, with 18 bases spanning the gap. This CDR3 has 16 amino acids. Per the germline V gene, CDR1 is LNHDA and CDR2 is SQIVND (reference sequence). CDR3 sequence: CASNPDRGLANYGYTF. The CDR3 coding sequence is TGTGCCAGTAACCCGGACCGGGGACTTGCTAACTATGGCTACACCTTC.

V is TRBV6-2 or TRBV6-3 and J is TRBJ2-3; D is perhaps TRBD1 (6 bases). The CDR3 consists of 18 residues. Trimming shortened V by 2 bases and J by 1 base, and 19 bases separated the two germline ends. Germline loops: CDR1 MNHEY, CDR2 SVGEGT. CDR3 sequence: CASSYTGSGAEGTDTQYF. CDR3 DNA: TGTGCCAGCAGTTACACCGGATCAGGGGCGGAGGGCACAGATACGCAGTATTTT.

The chain has TRBV5-1 and TRBJ2-7; 14 nucleotides line up with TRBD2. Germline CDR1 and CDR2: SGHRS and YFSETQ. The length of the CDR3 is 16 residues. Trimming removed 3 bases from V and 5 bases from J; junction bases left unmatched: 7. This chain's CDR3 is CASSSGTSGSLNEQYF. The CDR3 DNA is TGCGCCAGCAGCTCTGGGACTAGCGGGAGCTTGAACGAGCAGTACTTC.

The DNA for the CDR3 is TGTGCCAGCTCACCACTAGGGTTGGGAGCAGAGCAGTACTTC. Translated: CASSPLGLGAEQYF. The chain joins TRBV18 to TRBJ2-7, with D maybe TRBD2 (5 bases). The V end was cut by 1 base, the J end by 7 bases, with 14 bases between. This CDR3 has 14 amino acids. Germline CDR1 KGHSH, CDR2 LQKENI.

V is TRBV27 and J is TRBJ1-3; D is unclear. Germline assignment: CDR1 MNHEY and CDR2 SMNVEV (reference sequence). The CDR3 is 13 amino acids. V gave up 6 bases and J gave up 4 bases, with 10 bases separating them. The CDR3 region has the DNA TGTGCCAGCAGGCCGGCGGGAGGAAACACCATATATTTT. Translated, it gives CASRPAGGNTIYF.

The V and J genes are TRBV5-1 and TRBJ2-3; TRBD2 might be the D (6 bases). The CDR3 runs 16 residues. CDR1 is SGHRS and CDR2 is YFSETQ in the germline V gene. Trimming stripped 2 bases from V and 9 bases from J, with 22 bases between. The CDR3 here is CASSFFSGLNARTQYF. CDR3 bases: TGCGCCAGCAGCTTCTTTAGCGGATTGAACGCCCGGACGCAGTATTTT.

The chain uses TRBV6-5 and TRBJ2-1, with a possible D match to TRBD2 (7 bases). Germline CDR1 reads MNHEY; CDR2 reads SVGAGI. This CDR3 region has 16 residues. Trimming pared 2 bases from V and 9 bases from J, leaving 20 bases between. CDR3 DNA: TGTGCCAGCAGTTACGGGAGCGGGATAAAGGGGGGTGAGCAGTTCTTC. Encoded protein: CASSYGSGIKGGEQFF.

This chain connects TRBV7-2 to TRBJ1-5, with no clear D. CDR3 length: 12 amino acids. Trimming took off 3 bases at V and 5 bases at J, with 5 bases between the two ends. Germline loops: CDR1 SGHTA, CDR2 FQGNSA. CDR3 protein: CASSFGDQPQHF. The CDR3 nucleotides read TGTGCCAGCAGCTTCGGGGATCAGCCCCAGCATTTT.

The rearrangement joins TRBV27 to TRBJ2-4; D is unclear. Germline CDR1 and CDR2: MNHEY and SMNVEV (reference sequence). Trimming stripped 6 bases from V and 0 bases from J, with 15 bases between. The length of the CDR3 is 16 residues. CDR3 residues: CASRELGAPAKNIQYF. The CDR3 DNA follows: TGTGCCAGCAGAGAGCTAGGAGCTCCAGCCAAAAACATTCAGTACTTC.